The sequence of this T cell receptor (beta chain) was determined in a study of cytomegalovirus exposure and HLA in healthy donors. Findings and caveats of the study: In a later analysis, HLA-associated TCR beta chains were more clonally expanded than equally common others. Rare TCR sequences dominated, though some public TCRs recurred in many donors.

This PCR relied on a set of 60 Vbeta primers and 13 Jbeta primers. The authors' processing: Among the unique TCR beta chains that a later analysis counted, 75 million to 85 million in all, roughly 10 million were shared. Only in-frame clones appear in the TCRdb table, and some are missing; sequencing was by immunoSEQ multiplex PCR. V and J calls and clone size are those listed in that table; D and trimming were worked out from the DNA. The table shows roughly 170,000 clones, with roughly three quarters occurring only once. The table lists this clone with a count of one. The antigen is undetermined. Germline assignment: CDR1 SGHRS and CDR2 YFSETQ. Trimming at V came to 4 bases and at J to 4 bases, leaving 6 bases not matched to a gene. This CDR3 is built from 15 residues.

Material: PBMCs. The clonotype comes from a woman in her forties or fifties in good health and CMV-seropositive. V is TRBV5-1 and J is TRBJ2-3; 10 nucleotides line up with TRBD2. The CDR3 region has the DNA TGCGCCAGCAGCGTCACTAGCGGGGCTGCAGATACGCAGTATTTT. It translates to CASSVTSGAADTQYF.